The rows below give T cell receptor beta chains drawn from one sample of a study of graft-versus-host responses after intestinal transplantation. Assay: immunoSEQ multiplex PCR; the TCRdb copy retains only in-frame clones and omits some. The table includes about 25,000 clones, approximately 95% detected once. The starting material was PBMCs, obtained 156 days after intestinal transplant. Every receptor here comes from a human patient who received an intestinal transplant, so some T cells may come from the graft donor. Both conserved end residues are part of each CDR3. The order of the fields is D gene, V gene, J gene, clone size, CDR3 DNA, CDR3 protein. A D gene is named only where the DNA matches it firmly. The size entry is marked missing in some rows and otherwise reads once, few, many or a size class.

-	TRBV4-3	TRBJ2-6	-	TGCGCCAGCAGCCAAGAAGCGAGCTCTGGGGCCAACGTCCTGACTTTC	CASSQEASSGANVLTF
-	TRBV11-2	TRBJ2-7	-	TGTGCCAGCAGCTCGAGCCTTAGCGGTAGCTCCTACGAGCAGTACTTC	CASSSSLSGSSYEQYF
-	TRBV4-1	TRBJ2-7	-	TGCGCCAGCAGCCAAGAGGGGGGGGACAGCCACTACGAGCAGTACTTC	CASSQEGGDSHYEQYF
-	TRBV6-1	TRBJ1-5	-	TGTGCCAGCAGTCCCCCAGGGTTATTTCAGCCCCAGCATTTT	CASSPPGLFQPQHF
-	TRBV28	TRBJ2-3	-	TGTGCCAGCAGTTTCAGCGACTTAAACACAGATACGCAGTATTTT	CASSFSDLNTDTQYF
-	TRBV6-5	TRBJ2-7	-	TGTGCCAGCACAGATTCCTACGAGCAGTACTTC	CASTDSYEQYF
TRBD1	TRBV27	TRBJ2-7	-	TGTGCCAGCAGTTTAACCCCGGGACAGAGCTTTGGGCAGTACTTC	CASSLTPGQSFGQYF
-	TRBV15	TRBJ1-1	-	TGTGCCACCAGCAGAGATCGGGAGGGAGTTGAAGCTTTCTTT	CATSRDREGVEAFF
-	TRBV19	TRBJ2-1	-	TGTGCCAGTAGTATCGCCTCGGGTGGGGAGCAGTTCTTC	CASSIASGGEQFF
TRBD1	TRBV9	TRBJ2-3	-	TGTGCCAGCAGCGTGACAGGGGGTTTTGTCACAGATACGCAGTATTTT	CASSVTGGFVTDTQYF
-	TRBV30	TRBJ1-3	-	TGTGCCTGGAGTGTAGAGGATTCCCGAAACACCATATATTTT	CAWSVEDSRNTIYF
TRBD1	TRBV2	TRBJ1-2	-	TGTGCCAGCACACTCCGGGACAGGGGAAGTAGCGATGGCTACACCTTC	CASTLRDRGSSDGYTF
-	TRBV9	TRBJ2-7	-	TGTGCCAGCAGCGTAACAGGGCAGGAAAACTACGAGCAGTACTTC	CASSVTGQENYEQYF
-	TRBV7-9	TRBJ1-1	-	TGTGCCAGCAGCGGGTTAACAGGGATGAACACTGAAGCTTTCTTT	CASSGLTGMNTEAFF
TRBD2	TRBV2	TRBJ2-1	-	TGTGCCAGCACCCCAGCGGGAGGGGACAATGAGCAGTTCTTC	CASTPAGGDNEQFF
-	TRBV28	TRBJ2-1	-	TGTGCCAGCAATCGGGGGCTTGCCAATGAGCAGTTCTTC	CASNRGLANEQFF
-	TRBV6-1	TRBJ1-1	-	TGTGCCAGCAGTGCACTGATGAACACTGAAGCTTTCTTT	CASSALMNTEAFF
-	TRBV7-9	TRBJ2-7	-	TGTGCCAGCAGCTTAACCCCTATTCCCCAGGACGAGCAGTACTTC	CASSLTPIPQDEQYF
-	TRBV19	TRBJ1-1	-	TGTGCCAGTAGGGACTTAGGGCTTTCTGAAGCTTTCTTT	CASRDLGLSEAFF
-	TRBV7-7	TRBJ2-1	-	TGTGCCAGCAGCTTAGCAGATGTCCCGGGCAATGAGCAGTTCTTC	CASSLADVPGNEQFF
TRBD2	TRBV7-2	TRBJ2-7	-	TGTGCCAGCAGCTCATCTAGCGGGGGGGCCTACGAGCAGTACTTC	CASSSSSGGAYEQYF
TRBD2	TRBV7-3	TRBJ2-3	-	TGTGCCAGCAGCCCCCGGACTAGCGGGGGCACAGATACGCAGTATTTT	CASSPRTSGGTDTQYF
TRBD2	TRBV7-9	TRBJ2-3	-	TGTGCCAGCAGCACACCTCCGGGACTAGCGGGAGGGGTTTCAGATACGCAGTATTTT	CASSTPPGLAGGVSDTQYF
TRBD2	TRBV4-2	TRBJ2-2	-	TGTGCCAGCAGCCTAGCGGGGGGGCACACCGGGGAGCTGTTTTTT	CASSLAGGHTGELFF
-	TRBV6-5	TRBJ1-2	-	TGTGCCAGCAGTGAAAATTGGGATAACTATGGCTACACCTTC	CASSENWDNYGYTF
-	TRBV27	TRBJ2-7	-	TGTGCCAGCAGTAAGGGACTTGCGATCTACGAGCAGTACTTC	CASSKGLAIYEQYF
-	TRBV5-6	TRBJ1-4	once	TGTGCCAGCAGCTCGCTTCTCGGGGGTTATAATGAAAAACTGTTTTTT	CASSSLLGGYNEKLFF
-	TRBV30	TRBJ2-3	-	TGTGCCGGACGGGTTGTACACACAGATACGCAGTATTTT	CAGRVVHTDTQYF
-	TRBV4-3	TRBJ1-2	-	TGCGCCAGCAGCCAAGACCTCTCCGGGGGTAACTATGGCTACACCTTC	CASSQDLSGGNYGYTF
-	TRBV27	TRBJ2-7	once	TGTGCCAGCGCGGGGACCCAGCTAAGAGACTACGAGCAGTACTTC	CASAGTQLRDYEQYF
TRBD2	TRBV4-1	TRBJ2-7	-	TGCGCCAGCAGAAATAGCGGGAGGGCCTACGAGCAGTACTTC	CASRNSGRAYEQYF
TRBD1	TRBV29-1	TRBJ1-2	once	TGCAGCGTTGACAGGGGGCTCGACTATGGCTACACCTTC	CSVDRGLDYGYTF
TRBD1	TRBV28	TRBJ1-5	-	TGTGCCAGCAGTGTCAGGGGGCGCGGCAATCAGCCCCAGCATTTT	CASSVRGRGNQPQHF
-	TRBV6-1	TRBJ2-3	-	TGTGCCAGCAGTGTCGGGACGACAGATACGCAGTATTTT	CASSVGTTDTQYF
-	TRBV4-2	TRBJ1-2	-	TGTGCCAGCAAAAAAATTGCGGGGGCCCGGCGGGGCTACACCTTC	CASKKIAGARRGYTF
TRBD1	TRBV11-3	TRBJ2-7	-	TGTGCCAGCAGTCTCAGGACAGGAGCCTACGAGCAGTACTTC	CASSLRTGAYEQYF
-	TRBV11-2	TRBJ1-2	-	TGTGCCAGCAGCTTAGTGGGTGCTTATGGCTACACCTTC	CASSLVGAYGYTF
-	TRBV19	TRBJ2-7	-	TGTGCCAGTAGTAGCGCCGTAGGCTACGAGCAGTACTTC	CASSSAVGYEQYF
-	TRBV6-6	TRBJ2-7	-	TGTGCCAGCAGTTACTCAAGGGGGGACTACGAGCAGTACTTC	CASSYSRGDYEQYF
-	TRBV7-8	TRBJ1-2	-	TGTGCCAGCAGCTCGGCTTCGGGTTCGTTTCATGGCTACACCTTC	CASSSASGSFHGYTF
-	TRBV30	TRBJ1-4	-	TGTGCCTGGAGTGTTGGAATTCCCAGTGAAAAACTGTTTTTT	CAWSVGIPSEKLFF
TRBD2	TRBV7-2	TRBJ2-1	-	TGTGCCAGCAGCTTAGCATTGGGACTAGCGATGAGCTCCTACAATGAGCAGTTCTTC	CASSLALGLAMSSYNEQFF
-	TRBV9	TRBJ2-1	once	TGTGCCAGCAGCGTCGTTGACCGAGGAAAGCAGTTCTTC	CASSVVDRGKQFF
-	TRBV2	TRBJ2-5	-	TGTGCCAGCAGGCGCCGGACAGCCTCGTACCAAGAGACCCAGTACTTC	CASRRRTASYQETQYF
TRBD2	TRBV4-3	TRBJ2-1	once	TGCGCCAGCAGCCCCCCCGGGACTAGCGAATACAATGAGCAGTTCTTC	CASSPPGTSEYNEQFF
-	TRBV30	TRBJ2-5	-	TGTGCCTGGAGTCCTAATACAGAGACCCAGTACTTC	CAWSPNTETQYF
-	TRBV5-5	TRBJ2-1	-	TGTGCCAGCAGGATTCGAGACGGTGAGCAGTTCTTC	CASRIRDGEQFF
-	TRBV30	TRBJ2-5	-	TGTGCCTGGAGTGTGTTGTCAGTATGGTACCAAGAGACCCAGTACTTC	CAWSVLSVWYQETQYF
TRBD2	TRBV6-1	TRBJ2-1	-	TGTGCCAGCGGACTAGCGGGAGTCTACAATGAGCAGTTCTTC	CASGLAGVYNEQFF
-	TRBV6-5	TRBJ2-7	-	TGTGCCAGCAGTTACTCGAGGAGTCAGCGCGAGCAGTACTTC	CASSYSRSQREQYF
-	TRBV7-9	TRBJ1-3	-	TGTGCCAGCAGCGGGGAGCCAGTTGGAAACACCATATATTTT	CASSGEPVGNTIYF